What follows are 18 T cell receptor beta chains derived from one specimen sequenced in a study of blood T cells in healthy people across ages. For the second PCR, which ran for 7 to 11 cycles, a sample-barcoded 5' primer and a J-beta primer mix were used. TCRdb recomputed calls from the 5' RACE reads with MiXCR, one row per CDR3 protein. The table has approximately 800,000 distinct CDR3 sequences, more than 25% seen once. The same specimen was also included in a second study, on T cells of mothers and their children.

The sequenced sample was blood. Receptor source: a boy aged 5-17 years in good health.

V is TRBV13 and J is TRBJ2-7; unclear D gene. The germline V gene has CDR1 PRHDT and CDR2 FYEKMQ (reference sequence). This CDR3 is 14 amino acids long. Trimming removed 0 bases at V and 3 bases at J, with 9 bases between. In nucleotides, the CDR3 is TGTGCCAGCAGCTTAGGCGGCGACCGCTACGAGCAGTACTTC. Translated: CASSLGGDRYEQYF.

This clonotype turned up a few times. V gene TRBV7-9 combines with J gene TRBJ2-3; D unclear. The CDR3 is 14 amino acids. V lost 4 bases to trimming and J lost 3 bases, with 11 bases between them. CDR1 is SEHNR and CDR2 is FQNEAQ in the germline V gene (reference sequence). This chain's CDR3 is CASSSQVETDTQYF. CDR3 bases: TGTGCCAGCAGCTCCCAAGTGGAGACAGATACGCAGTATTTT.

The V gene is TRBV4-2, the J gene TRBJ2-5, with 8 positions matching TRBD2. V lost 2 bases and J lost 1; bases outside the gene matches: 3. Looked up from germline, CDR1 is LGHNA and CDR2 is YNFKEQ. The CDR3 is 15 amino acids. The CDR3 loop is CASSQSGGIQETQYF. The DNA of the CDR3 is TGTGCCAGCAGCCAAAGCGGGGGTATCCAAGAGACCCAGTACTTC.

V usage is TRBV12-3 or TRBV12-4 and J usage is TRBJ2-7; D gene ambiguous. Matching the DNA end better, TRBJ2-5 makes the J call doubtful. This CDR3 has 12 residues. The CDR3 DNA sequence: TGTGCCAGCAGTCCCACCCTCAAGACCCAGTACTTC. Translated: CASSPTLKTQYF.

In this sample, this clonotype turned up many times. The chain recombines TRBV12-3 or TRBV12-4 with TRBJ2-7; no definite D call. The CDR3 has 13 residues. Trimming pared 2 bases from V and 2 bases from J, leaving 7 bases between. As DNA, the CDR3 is TGTGCCAGCAGTTTACAGGTTGCCTACGAGCAGTACTTC. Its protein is CASSLQVAYEQYF.

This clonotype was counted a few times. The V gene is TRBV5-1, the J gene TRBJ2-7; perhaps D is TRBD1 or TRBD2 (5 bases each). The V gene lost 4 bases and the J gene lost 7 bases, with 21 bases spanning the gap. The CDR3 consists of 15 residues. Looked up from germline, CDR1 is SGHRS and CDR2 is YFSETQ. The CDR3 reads CASSPTGTPGMEQYF. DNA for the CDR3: TGCGCCAGCAGCCCAACCGGGACCCCCGGCATGGAGCAGTACTTC.

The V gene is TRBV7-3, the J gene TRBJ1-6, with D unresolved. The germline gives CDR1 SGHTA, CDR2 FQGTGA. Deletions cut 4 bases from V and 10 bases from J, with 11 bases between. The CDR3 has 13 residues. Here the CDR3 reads CASSYSTASPLHF. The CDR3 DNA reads TGTGCCAGCAGCTACTCAACAGCCTCACCCCTCCACTTT.

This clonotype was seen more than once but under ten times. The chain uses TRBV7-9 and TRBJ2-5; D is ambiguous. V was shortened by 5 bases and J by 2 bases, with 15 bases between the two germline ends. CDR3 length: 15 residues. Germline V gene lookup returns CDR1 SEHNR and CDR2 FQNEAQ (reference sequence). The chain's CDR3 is CASSRRRIGQETQYF. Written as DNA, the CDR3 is TGTGCCAGCAGCAGACGTAGGATAGGGCAAGAGACCCAGTACTTC.

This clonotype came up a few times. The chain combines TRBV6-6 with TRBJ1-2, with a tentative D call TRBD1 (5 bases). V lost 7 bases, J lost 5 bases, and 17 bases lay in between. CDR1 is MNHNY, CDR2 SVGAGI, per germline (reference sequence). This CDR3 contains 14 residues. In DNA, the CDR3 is TGTGCCAGCATCCCCCGGGGGGTGGGGTATGGCTACACCTTC. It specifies CASIPRGVGYGYTF.

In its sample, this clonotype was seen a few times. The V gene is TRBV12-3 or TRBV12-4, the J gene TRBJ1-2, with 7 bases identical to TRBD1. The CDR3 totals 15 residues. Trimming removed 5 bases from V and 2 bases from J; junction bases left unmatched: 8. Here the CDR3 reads CASSDPLTGNYGYTF. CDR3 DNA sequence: TGTGCCAGCAGTGATCCCTTGACAGGGAACTATGGCTACACCTTC.

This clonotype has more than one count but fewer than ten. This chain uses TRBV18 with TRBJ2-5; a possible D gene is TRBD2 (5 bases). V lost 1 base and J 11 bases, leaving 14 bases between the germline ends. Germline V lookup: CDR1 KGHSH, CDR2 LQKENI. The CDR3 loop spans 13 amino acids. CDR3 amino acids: CASSPQREWEQYF. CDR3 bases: TGTGCCAGCTCACCACAGCGAGAGTGGGAGCAGTACTTC.

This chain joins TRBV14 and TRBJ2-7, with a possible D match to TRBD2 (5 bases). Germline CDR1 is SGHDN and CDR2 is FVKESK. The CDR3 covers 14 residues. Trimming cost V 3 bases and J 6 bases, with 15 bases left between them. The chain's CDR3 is CASSHLEERSEQYF. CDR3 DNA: TGTGCCAGCAGCCACCTAGAGGAGCGGAGCGAGCAGTACTTC.

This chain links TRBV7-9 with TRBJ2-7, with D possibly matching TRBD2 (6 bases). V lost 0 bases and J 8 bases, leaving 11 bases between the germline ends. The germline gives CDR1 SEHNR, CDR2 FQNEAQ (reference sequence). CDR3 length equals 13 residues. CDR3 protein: CASSLATGEKQYF. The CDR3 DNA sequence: TGTGCCAGCAGCTTAGCCACGGGGGAGAAGCAGTACTTC.

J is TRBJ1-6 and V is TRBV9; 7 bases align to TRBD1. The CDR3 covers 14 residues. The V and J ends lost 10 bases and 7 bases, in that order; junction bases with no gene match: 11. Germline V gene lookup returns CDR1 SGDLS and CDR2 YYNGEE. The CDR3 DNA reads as TGTGCCCCCTATTGGGACAGCACAAATTCACCCCTCCACTTT. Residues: CAPYWDSTNSPLHF.

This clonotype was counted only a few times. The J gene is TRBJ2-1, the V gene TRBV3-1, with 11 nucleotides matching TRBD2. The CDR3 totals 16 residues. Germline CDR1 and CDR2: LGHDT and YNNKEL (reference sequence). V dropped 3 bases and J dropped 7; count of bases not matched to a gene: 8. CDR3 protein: CASSHGLAGGLNEQFF. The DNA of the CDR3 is TGTGCCAGCAGCCATGGCCTAGCGGGGGGCCTGAATGAGCAGTTCTTC.

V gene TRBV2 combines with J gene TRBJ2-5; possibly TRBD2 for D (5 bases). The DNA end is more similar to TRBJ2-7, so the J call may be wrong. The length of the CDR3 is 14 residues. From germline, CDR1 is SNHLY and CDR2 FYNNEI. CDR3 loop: CASSPRDNSYEQYF. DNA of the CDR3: TGTGCCAGCTCACCGAGGGATAACTCCTACGAGCAGTACTTC.

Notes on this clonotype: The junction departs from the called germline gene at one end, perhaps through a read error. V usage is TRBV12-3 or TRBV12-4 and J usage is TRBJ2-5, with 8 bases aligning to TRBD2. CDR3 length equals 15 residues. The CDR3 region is CASSREGTLGEAQYF. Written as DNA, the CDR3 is TGTGCCAGCAGTCGGGAGGGCACCCTAGGAGAGGCCCAGTACTTC.

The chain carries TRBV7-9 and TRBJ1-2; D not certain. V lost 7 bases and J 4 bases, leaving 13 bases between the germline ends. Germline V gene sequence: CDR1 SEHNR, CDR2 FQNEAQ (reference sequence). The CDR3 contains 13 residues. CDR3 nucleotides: TGTGCCAGCAACCCCCGGGCCCTCTATGGCTACACCTTC. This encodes CASNPRALYGYTF.